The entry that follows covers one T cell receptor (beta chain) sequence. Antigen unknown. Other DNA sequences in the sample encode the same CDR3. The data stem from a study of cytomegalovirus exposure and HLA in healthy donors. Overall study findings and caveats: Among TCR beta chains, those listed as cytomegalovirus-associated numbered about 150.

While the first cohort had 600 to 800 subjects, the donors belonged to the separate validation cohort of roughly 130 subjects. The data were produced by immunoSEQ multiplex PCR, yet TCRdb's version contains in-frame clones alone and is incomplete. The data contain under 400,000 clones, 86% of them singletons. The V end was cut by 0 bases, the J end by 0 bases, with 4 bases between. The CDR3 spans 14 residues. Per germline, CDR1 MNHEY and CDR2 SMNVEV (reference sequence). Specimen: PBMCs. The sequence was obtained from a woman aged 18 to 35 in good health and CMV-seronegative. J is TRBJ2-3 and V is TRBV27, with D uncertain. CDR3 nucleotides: TGTGCCAGCAGTTTATCTTCTAGCACAGATACGCAGTATTTT. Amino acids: CASSLSSSTDTQYF.